This is a list of T cell receptor beta chains from one sample in a study of blood T cells in healthy people across ages. TCRdb used MiXCR to reprocess the 5' RACE reads, holding one entry per CDR3 protein. The table records 1.5 million to 1.8 million distinct CDR3 sequences, approximately 43% of them present only once. The sample taken for sequencing was blood. The source of these receptors is a woman aged 18-30 years in good health. Both conserved end residues are part of each CDR3. A D gene is named only where the DNA matches it firmly. Clone size is shown for a subset of rows, as once, few, many or a class of expanded clone.

NA	NA	TRBJ1-3	TRBV5-5	TGTGCCAGCAGCTACAGGGTATCGCCTGGAAACACCATATATTTT	CASSYRVSPGNTIYF
NA	NA	TRBJ1-5	TRBV28	TGTGCCATCGAGAGAAGGACAGTCCTCAGGAGCAATCAGCCCCAGCATTTT	CAIERRTVLRSNQPQHF
NA	NA	TRBJ2-5	TRBV12-3/TRBV12-4	TGTGCCAGCAGTGCCGGACTGAACCAAGAGACCCAGTACTTC	CASSAGLNQETQYF
NA	few	TRBJ1-1	TRBV7-9	TGTGCCAGCAGCTCCGCCAGGACAGTGAACACTGAAGCTTTCTTT	CASSSARTVNTEAFF
NA	few	TRBJ1-1	TRBV12-3/TRBV12-4	TGTGCCAGCAGTCCACCCTCAAACCCGCATAGGGTTACTGAAGCTTTCTTT	CASSPPSNPHRVTEAFF
TRBD1	NA	TRBJ2-2	TRBV3-1	TGTGCCAGCAGCTTACCTCCGGGACAGAGAAGGTCCGGGGAGCTGTTTTTT	CASSLPPGQRRSGELFF
NA	NA	TRBJ1-2	TRBV29-1	TGCAGCGTTGAAGCCCCGGACCGCTATGGCTACACCTTC	CSVEAPDRYGYTF
NA	few	TRBJ1-5	TRBV20-1	TGCAGTGCTGTCAGGGACGGGAGCAATCAGCCCCAGCATTTT	CSAVRDGSNQPQHF
NA	once	TRBJ2-5	TRBV29-1	TGCAGCGCCGAAACCCCAGGGTTTGAGCAGTACTTC	CSAETPGFEQYF
NA	NA	TRBJ2-7	TRBV4-1	TGCGCCAGCAGCCACAGGACAGAAACCTACGAGCAGTACTTC	CASSHRTETYEQYF
NA	NA	TRBJ1-4	TRBV6-6	TGTGCCAGCAAGGAGGGGGGAAGAGGAGAAAAACTGTTTTTT	CASKEGGRGEKLFF
NA	few	TRBJ1-1	TRBV2	TGTGCCAGTATAAAGGGGGGCACTGAAGCTTTCTTT	CASIKGGTEAFF
TRBD2	NA	TRBJ2-5	TRBV6-6	TGTGCCAGCAGCAGAACCGGGACTAGAACTCCCGACAATGAGCAGTACTTC	CASSRTGTRTPDNEQYF
NA	NA	TRBJ2-5	TRBV7-2	TGTGCCAGCAGCTTAATGACTAACAACCACAATGAGCAGTACTTC	CASSLMTNNHNEQYF
NA	many	TRBJ1-1	TRBV7-9	TGTGCCAGCAGTTCTCGGGGCAATACTGAAGCTTTCTTT	CASSSRGNTEAFF
TRBD2	few	TRBJ2-1	TRBV20-1	TGCAGTGCTAGAGATTTAGCGGGGGGACCCGGGGGGCAGTTCTTC	CSARDLAGGPGGQFF
NA	NA	TRBJ1-3	TRBV5-1	TGCGCCAGCAGCTTGCATACCCTGAGGGATGGCTCTGGAAACACCATATATTTT	CASSLHTLRDGSGNTIYF
NA	NA	TRBJ1-2	TRBV19	TGTGCCAGTACGGAACAGGCCCACTATGGCTACACCTTC	CASTEQAHYGYTF
NA	few	TRBJ1-5	TRBV20-1	TGCAGTGCTAGTCGACAGCCCAATCAGCCCCAGCATTTT	CSASRQPNQPQHF
NA	NA	TRBJ1-3	TRBV12-3/TRBV12-4	TGTGCCAGCAGTCTCCGTGTTTTACAGGCCCTTCCTGGAAACACCATATATTTT	CASSLRVLQALPGNTIYF
NA	NA	TRBJ2-5	TRBV12-3/TRBV12-4	TGTGCCAGCAGTTTCGAGGGGGTGGAGACCCAGTACTTC	CASSFEGVETQYF
NA	NA	TRBJ1-5	TRBV28	TGTGCCAGCAGTTTATCGCAAAGGACCAATCAGCCCCAGCATTTT	CASSLSQRTNQPQHF
NA	few	TRBJ1-2	TRBV7-2	TGTGCCAGCAGCTCTCTATCCTTCTATGGCTACACCTTC	CASSSLSFYGYTF
TRBD2	NA	TRBJ2-5	TRBV28	TGTGCCAGCACCACGTACTCTCTAGCGGGAGGGAGGAATGAGCAGTACTTC	CASTTYSLAGGRNEQYF